Here is one T cell receptor (beta chain) with its context. Its target is not known. TCR alpha and TCR beta cDNA libraries carrying sample barcodes and UMIs were produced by 5'RACE using constant-segment primers. TCRdb fed the 5' RACE reads into MiXCR, producing one record per CDR3 protein. Of around 340,000 distinct CDR3 sequences listed, 20% to 25% are singletons. This CDR3 region has 13 residues. Germline lookup yields CDR1 LNHDA and CDR2 SQIVND (reference sequence). V was cut by 5 bases and J by 4 bases, with 11 bases left in between. The data originate from a study of T-cell memory formation after mild COVID-19. Turning to the study itself: Most TCR clusters belonged to a single donor. Findings of the study overall: Mostly located in CM and EM were contracting CD4+ clones, with contracting CD8+ clones located in EMRA. While clones contracting from day 15 to 85 were balanced between CD4 and CD8, later expanders leaned CD4+.

Sequenced input: PBMCs or a T cell subset sorted from them (not recorded which). The receptor was isolated from an adult woman who had mild COVID-19 (a few samples of this study predate the infection). Cell type and time point are not known. The V gene is TRBV19, the J gene TRBJ1-2; D not resolved. In nucleotides, the CDR3 is TGTGCCAGTAGTGAAAAGACCACCTATGGCTACACCTTC. This sequence encodes CASSEKTTYGYTF.